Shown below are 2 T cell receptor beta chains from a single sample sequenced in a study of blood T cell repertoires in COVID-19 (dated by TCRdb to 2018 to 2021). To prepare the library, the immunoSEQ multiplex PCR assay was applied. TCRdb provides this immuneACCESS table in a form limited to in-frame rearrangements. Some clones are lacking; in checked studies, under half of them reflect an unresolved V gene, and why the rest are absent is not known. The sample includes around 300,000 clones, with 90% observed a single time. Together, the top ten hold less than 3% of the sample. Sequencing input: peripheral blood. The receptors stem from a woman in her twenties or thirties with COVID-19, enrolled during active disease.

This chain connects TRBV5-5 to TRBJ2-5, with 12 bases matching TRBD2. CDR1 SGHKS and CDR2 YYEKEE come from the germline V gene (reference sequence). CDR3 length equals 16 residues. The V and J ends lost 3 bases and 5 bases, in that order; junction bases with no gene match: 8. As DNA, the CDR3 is TGTGCCAGCAGCTGGGGTGGACTAGCGGGACGGGAGACCCAGTACTTC. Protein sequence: CASSWGGLAGRETQYF.

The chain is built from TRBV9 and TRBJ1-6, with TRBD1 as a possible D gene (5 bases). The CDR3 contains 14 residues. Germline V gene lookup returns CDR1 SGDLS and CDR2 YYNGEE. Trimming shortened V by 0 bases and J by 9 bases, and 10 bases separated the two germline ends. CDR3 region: CASSVAQGSSPLHF. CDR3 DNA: TGTGCCAGCAGCGTAGCGCAGGGTAGTTCACCCCTCCACTTT.